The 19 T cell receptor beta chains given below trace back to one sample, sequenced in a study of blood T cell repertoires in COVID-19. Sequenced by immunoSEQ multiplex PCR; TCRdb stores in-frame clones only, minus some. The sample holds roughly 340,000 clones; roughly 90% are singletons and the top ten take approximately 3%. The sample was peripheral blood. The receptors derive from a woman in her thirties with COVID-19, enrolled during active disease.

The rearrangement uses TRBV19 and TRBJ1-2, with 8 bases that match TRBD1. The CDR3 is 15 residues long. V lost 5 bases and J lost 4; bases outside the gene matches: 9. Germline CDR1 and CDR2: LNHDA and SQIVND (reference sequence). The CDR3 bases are TGTGCCAGTAGTCTCGGACAGGGTGGCACCTATGGCTACACCTTC. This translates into CASSLGQGGTYGYTF. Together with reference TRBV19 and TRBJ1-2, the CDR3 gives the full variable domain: DGGITQSPKYLFRKEGQNVTLSCEQNLNHDAMYWYRQDPGQGLRLIYYSQIVNDFQKGDIAEGYSVSREKKESFPLTVTSAQKNPTAFYLCASSLGQGGTYGYTFGSGTRLTVV.

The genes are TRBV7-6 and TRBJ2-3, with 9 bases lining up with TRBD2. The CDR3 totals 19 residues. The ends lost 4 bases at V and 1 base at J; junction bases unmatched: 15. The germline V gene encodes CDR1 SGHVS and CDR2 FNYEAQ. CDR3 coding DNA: TGTGCCAGCAGCTCCGGGACTAGCTGGTCGGCATATCGCACAGATACGCAGTATTTT. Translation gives CASSSGTSWSAYRTDTQYF.

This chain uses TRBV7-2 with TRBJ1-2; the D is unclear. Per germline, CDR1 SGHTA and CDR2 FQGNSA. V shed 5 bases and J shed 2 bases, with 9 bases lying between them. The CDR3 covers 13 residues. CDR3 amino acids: CASSTRGNYGYTF. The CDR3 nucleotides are TGTGCCAGCAGCACACGCGGAAACTATGGCTACACCTTC.

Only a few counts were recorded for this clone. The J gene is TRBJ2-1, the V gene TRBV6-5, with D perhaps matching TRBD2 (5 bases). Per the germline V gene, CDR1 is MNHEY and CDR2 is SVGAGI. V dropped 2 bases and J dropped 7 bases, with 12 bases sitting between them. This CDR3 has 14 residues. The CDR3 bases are TGTGCCAGCAGTTACGCCGGGGTTTGGAATGAGCAGTTCTTC. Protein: CASSYAGVWNEQFF.

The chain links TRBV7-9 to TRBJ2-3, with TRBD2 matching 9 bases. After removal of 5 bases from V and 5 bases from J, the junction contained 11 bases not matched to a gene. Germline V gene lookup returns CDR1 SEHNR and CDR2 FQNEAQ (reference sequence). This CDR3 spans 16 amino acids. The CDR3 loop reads CASSPLAGLVGDTQYF. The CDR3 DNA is TGTGCCAGCAGCCCGCTAGCGGGGTTAGTCGGAGATACGCAGTATTTT.

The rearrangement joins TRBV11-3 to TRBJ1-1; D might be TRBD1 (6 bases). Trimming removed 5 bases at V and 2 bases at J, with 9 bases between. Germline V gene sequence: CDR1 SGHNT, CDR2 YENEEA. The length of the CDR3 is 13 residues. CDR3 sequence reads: CASSLGQNTEAFF. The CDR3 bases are TGTGCCAGCAGCCTGGGACAAAACACTGAAGCTTTCTTT.

The CDR3 DNA sequence: TGTGCCAGCAGCCCGGCAAGGGGCACTGAAGCTTTCTTT. Its translation: CASSPARGTEAFF. V and J are TRBV13 and TRBJ1-1; perhaps TRBD1 as D (5 bases). Trimming left V 5 bases short and J 4 bases short, with 11 bases between. The germline V gene encodes CDR1 PRHDT and CDR2 FYEKMQ (reference sequence). The CDR3 is 13 residues long.

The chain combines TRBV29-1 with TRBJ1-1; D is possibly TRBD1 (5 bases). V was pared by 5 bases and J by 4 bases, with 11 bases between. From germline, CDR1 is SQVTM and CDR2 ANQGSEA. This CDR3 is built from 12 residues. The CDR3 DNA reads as TGCAGCGTTAAACGGGGGAGCACTGAAGCTTTCTTT. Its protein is CSVKRGSTEAFF.

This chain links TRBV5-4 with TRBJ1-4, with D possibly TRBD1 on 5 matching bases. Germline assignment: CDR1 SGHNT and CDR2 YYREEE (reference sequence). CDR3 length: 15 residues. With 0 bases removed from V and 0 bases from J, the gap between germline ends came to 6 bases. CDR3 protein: CASSLDRSTNEKLFF. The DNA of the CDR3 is TGTGCCAGCAGCTTGGACAGGTCAACTAATGAAAAACTGTTTTTT. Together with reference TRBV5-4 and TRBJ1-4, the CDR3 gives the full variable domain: ETGVTQSPTHLIKTRGQQVTLRCSSQSGHNTVSWYQQALGQGPQFIFQYYREEENGRGNFPPRFSGLQFPNYSSELNVNALELDDSALYLCASSLDRSTNEKLFFGSGTQLSVL.

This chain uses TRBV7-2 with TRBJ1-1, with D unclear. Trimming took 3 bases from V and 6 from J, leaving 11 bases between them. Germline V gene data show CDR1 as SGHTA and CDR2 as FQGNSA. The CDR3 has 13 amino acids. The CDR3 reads CASSFAERAEAFF. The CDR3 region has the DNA TGTGCCAGCAGCTTCGCGGAGAGGGCTGAAGCTTTCTTT.

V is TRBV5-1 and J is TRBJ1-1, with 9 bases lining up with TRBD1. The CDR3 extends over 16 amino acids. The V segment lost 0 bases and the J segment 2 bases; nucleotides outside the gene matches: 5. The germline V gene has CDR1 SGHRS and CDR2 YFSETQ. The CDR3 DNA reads TGCGCCAGCAGCTTGGGGACAGGGGTAATTAACACTGAAGCTTTCTTT. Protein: CASSLGTGVINTEAFF.

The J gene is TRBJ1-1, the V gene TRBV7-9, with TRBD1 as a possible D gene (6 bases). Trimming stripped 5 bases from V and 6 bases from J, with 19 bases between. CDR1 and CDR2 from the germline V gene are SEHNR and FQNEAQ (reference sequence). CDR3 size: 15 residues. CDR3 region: CASSPSVYRAPEAFF. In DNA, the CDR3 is TGTGCCAGCAGCCCTTCCGTATACAGGGCTCCTGAAGCTTTCTTT.

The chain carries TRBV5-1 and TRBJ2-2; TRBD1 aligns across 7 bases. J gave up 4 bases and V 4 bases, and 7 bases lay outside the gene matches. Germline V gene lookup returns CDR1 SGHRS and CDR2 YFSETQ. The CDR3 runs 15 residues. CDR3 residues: CASSPRDSTTGELFF. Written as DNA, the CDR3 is TGCGCCAGCAGCCCCCGGGACAGTACCACCGGGGAGCTGTTTTTT.

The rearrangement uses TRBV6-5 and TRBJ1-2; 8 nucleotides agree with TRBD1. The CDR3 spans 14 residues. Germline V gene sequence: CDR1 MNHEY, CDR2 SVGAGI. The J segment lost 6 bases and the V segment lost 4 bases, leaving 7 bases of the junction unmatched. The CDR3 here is CASSWGQAGNGYTF. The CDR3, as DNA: TGTGCCAGCAGTTGGGGACAGGCTGGAAATGGCTACACCTTC.

DNA for the CDR3: TGTGCCAGCATAATCGACAGGGGGCCTAACTATGGCTACACCTTC. The encoded protein is CASIIDRGPNYGYTF. The rearrangement links TRBV2 to TRBJ1-2; 10 bases match TRBD1. In germline, CDR1 is SNHLY, CDR2 FYNNEI. The V gene end was trimmed by 7 bases and the J gene end by 0 bases; junction bases not matched to a gene: 5. The CDR3 is 15 amino acids.

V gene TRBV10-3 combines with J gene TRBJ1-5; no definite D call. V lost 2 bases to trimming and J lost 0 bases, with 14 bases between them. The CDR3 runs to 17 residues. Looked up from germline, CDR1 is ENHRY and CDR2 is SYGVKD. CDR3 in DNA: TGTGCCATCAGTGAGAGTAACAGAGCTTATAGCAATCAGCCCCAGCATTTT. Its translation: CAISESNRAYSNQPQHF.

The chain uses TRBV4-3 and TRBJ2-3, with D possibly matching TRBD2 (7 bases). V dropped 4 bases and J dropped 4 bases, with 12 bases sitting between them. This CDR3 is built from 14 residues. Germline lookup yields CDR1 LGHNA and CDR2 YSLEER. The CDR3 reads CASSPDGGPDTQYF. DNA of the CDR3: TGCGCCAGCAGCCCCGACGGGGGGCCAGATACGCAGTATTTT.

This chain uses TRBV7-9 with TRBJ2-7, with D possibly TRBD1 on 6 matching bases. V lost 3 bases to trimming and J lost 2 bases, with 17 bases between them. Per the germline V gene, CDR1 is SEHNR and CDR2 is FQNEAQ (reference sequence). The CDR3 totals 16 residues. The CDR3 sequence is CASSLPPGTTTYEQYF. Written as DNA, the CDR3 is TGTGCCAGCAGCTTGCCCCCCGGGACAACCACCTACGAGCAGTACTTC.

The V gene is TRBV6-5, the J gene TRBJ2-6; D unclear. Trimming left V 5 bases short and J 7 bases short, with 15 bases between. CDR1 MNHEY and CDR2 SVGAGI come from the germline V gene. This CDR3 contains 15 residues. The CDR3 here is CASSLSYRSANVLTF. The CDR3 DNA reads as TGTGCCAGCAGTCTCTCGTACCGGTCCGCCAACGTCCTGACTTTC.